One and the same sample provided the 21 T cell receptor beta chains below, sequenced in a study of T cells in Graves' hyperthyroidism and ophthalmopathy. RNA transcripts served as the template for amplifying TCR beta CDR3 regions. An initial round of RT-PCR targeting the TCR CDR3 relied on the HTBI primer set. Using its own MiXCR run on the multiplex PCR reads, TCRdb lists one record per CDR3 protein. Among 500,000 to 650,000 distinct CDR3 sequences listed, about a sixth were seen once. Sequences were obtained from blood. Receptor source: a woman aged 18-30 years with Graves' ophthalmopathy.

This clonotype came up a few times. This chain connects TRBV20-1 to TRBJ2-1; D call uncertain. In germline, CDR1 is DFQATT, CDR2 SNEGSKA (reference sequence). This CDR3 region has 15 residues. V lost 6 bases, J lost 4 bases, and 19 bases lay in between. CDR3 in DNA: TGCAGTGCCCACGATATTACAATGACATACAATGAGCAGTTCTTC. It codes for CSAHDITMTYNEQFF.

The chain joins TRBV29-1 to TRBJ2-1, with D possibly matching TRBD1 (6 bases). Trimming took 1 base from V and 5 from J, leaving 12 bases between them. Germline values: CDR1 SQVTM, CDR2 ANQGSEA. This CDR3 has 14 residues. The CDR3 here is CSVEAGDGNNEQFF. DNA for the CDR3: TGCAGCGTTGAAGCAGGGGATGGGAACAATGAGCAGTTCTTC.

The sample holds a few counts of this clonotype. The V call is TRBV10-1, the J call TRBJ1-5; no reliable D call. Germline assignment: CDR1 WNHNN and CDR2 SYGVQD (reference sequence). V was pared by 3 bases and J by 7 bases, with 19 bases between. The CDR3 is 16 residues long. This CDR3 reads CASSEGGGPPMQPQHF. Written as DNA, the CDR3 is TGCGCCAGCAGTGAAGGTGGCGGCCCCCCAATGCAGCCCCAGCATTTT.

This chain joins TRBV27 and TRBJ1-4; the match to TRBD1 covers 9 bases. CDR3 length equals 15 residues. Germline trimming cut 4 bases from V and 10 bases from J; bases unmatched to any gene: 10. The germline V gene has CDR1 MNHEY and CDR2 SMNVEV (reference sequence). The CDR3 DNA reads as TGTGCCAGCAGTTCTCCGGGACAGGGTAGGGGAAAACTGTTTTTT. This encodes CASSSPGQGRGKLFF. Using reference TRBV27 and TRBJ1-4 for the parts outside the CDR3, the full variable domain is EAQVTQNPRYLITVTGKKLTVTCSQNMNHEYMSWYRQDPGLGLRQIYYSMNVEVTDKGDVPEGYKVSRKEKRNFPLILESPSPNQTSLYFCASSSPGQGRGKLFFGSGTQLSVL.

This chain links TRBV6-2 or TRBV6-3 with TRBJ1-1, with D uncertain. Trimming cost V 5 bases and J 5 bases, with 15 bases left between them. The CDR3 covers 14 residues. CDR1 is MNHEY, CDR2 SVGEGT, per germline. CDR3 bases: TGTGCCAGCAGTACCCCTCCGGGCTGGACTGAAGCTTTCTTT. Protein product: CASSTPPGWTEAFF.

This clonotype was seen repeatedly, ten times or more. The chain recombines TRBV5-1 with TRBJ1-1; D remains unclear. Trimming shortened V by 2 bases and J by 5 bases, and 7 bases separated the two germline ends. Germline values: CDR1 SGHRS, CDR2 YFSETQ. This CDR3 region has 12 residues. The CDR3 sequence is CASSFRPTEAFF. The CDR3 coding sequence is TGCGCCAGCAGCTTTCGACCGACTGAAGCTTTCTTT. Full variable domain (missing parts from reference TRBV5-1 and TRBJ1-1): KAGVTQTPRYLIKTRGQQVTLSCSPISGHRSVSWYQQTPGQGLQFLFEYFSETQRNKGNFPGRFSGRQFSNSRSEMNVSTLELGDSALYLCASSFRPTEAFFGQGTRLTVV.

The rearrangement links TRBV6-1 to TRBJ2-7; 12 nucleotides align to TRBD1. The CDR3 covers 16 residues. Germline values: CDR1 MNHNS, CDR2 SASEGT. Unmatched junction bases numbered 11, after V lost 8 bases and J lost 3 bases. In DNA, the CDR3 is TGTGCCAGCGAGGGGACAGGGGGCGTAGTGCTCTACGAGCAGTACTTC. Its protein product is CASEGTGGVVLYEQYF.

The chain carries TRBV6-1 and TRBJ2-6; 11 bases agree with TRBD1. The CDR3 has 15 residues. V lost 10 bases to trimming and J lost 2 bases; unmatched junction nucleotides: 4. Per germline, CDR1 MNHNS and CDR2 SASEGT. CDR3 amino acids: CATGQGAAGANVLTF. CDR3 in DNA: TGTGCCACCGGACAGGGGGCGGCTGGGGCCAACGTCCTGACTTTC.

This clonotype was counted ten times or more. The J gene is TRBJ2-7, the V gene TRBV6-1, with D hard to call. Trimming took off 3 bases at V and 4 bases at J, with 13 bases between the two ends. CDR3 size: 14 residues. The germline V gene encodes CDR1 MNHNS and CDR2 SASEGT. CDR3 DNA sequence: TGTGCCAGCAGTGAGCCCAGCGATTTGTACGAGCAGTACTTC. Translating it yields CASSEPSDLYEQYF.

This clonotype was detected a few times. The chain uses TRBV4-2 and TRBJ2-7; 9 positions agree with TRBD2. Germline V lookup: CDR1 LGHNA, CDR2 YNFKEQ. This CDR3 comprises 19 residues. The trim removed 0 bases at V and 2 bases at J, leaving 14 bases unmatched. CDR3 protein: CASSQEGAAPREGPYEQYF. As DNA, the CDR3 is TGTGCCAGCAGCCAAGAAGGCGCCGCCCCGCGGGAGGGCCCCTACGAGCAGTACTTC.

The chain employs TRBV5-1 and TRBJ2-1, with D unresolved. This CDR3 contains 11 residues. The germline CDR1 and CDR2 sequences are SGHRS and YFSETQ. V dropped 4 bases and J dropped 10 bases, with 9 bases sitting between them. The CDR3 nucleotides are TGCGCCAGCAGCCTTACATACGAGCAGTTCTTC. It encodes CASSLTYEQFF.

This clonotype has ten or more counts. The V gene is TRBV2, the J gene TRBJ2-1; D uncertain. Germline CDR1 reads SNHLY; CDR2 reads FYNNEI. Trimming shortened V by 6 bases and J by 8 bases, and 14 bases separated the two germline ends. CDR3 size: 13 residues. In DNA, the CDR3 is TGTGCCAGCAGGCGGCCCTTGGAAGATGAGCAGTTCTTC. As protein: CASRRPLEDEQFF. The entire variable domain, with the rest obtained from reference TRBV2 and TRBJ2-1, is as follows: EPEVTQTPSHQVTQMGQEVILRCVPISNHLYFYWYRQILGQKVEFLVSFYNNEISEKSEIFDDQFSVERPDGSNFTLKIRSTKLEDSAMYFCASRRPLEDEQFFGPGTRLTVL.

This clonotype was recorded a few times. The chain joins TRBV5-8 to TRBJ1-2; D is uncertain. This CDR3 is 16 amino acids long. The V and J ends lost 0 bases and 0 bases respectively, with 12 bases between them. The germline gives CDR1 SGHTS, CDR2 YDEGEE. The DNA of the CDR3 is TGTGCCAGCAGCTTGGACAGACAAAGATCTAACTATGGCTACACCTTC. This gives the protein CASSLDRQRSNYGYTF. The complete variable domain, with remaining parts taken from reference TRBV5-8 and TRBJ1-2, reads EAGVTQSPTHLIKTRGQQATLRCSPISGHTSVYWYQQALGLGLQFLLWYDEGEERNRGNFPPRFSGRQFPNYSSELNVNALELEDSALYLCASSLDRQRSNYGYTFGSGTRLTVV.

This clonotype was found a few times. The chain has TRBV29-1 and TRBJ2-7, with 9 bases matching TRBD1. This CDR3 has 17 amino acids. The V segment lost 7 bases and the J segment 2 bases; nucleotides outside the gene matches: 18. CDR1 is SQVTM and CDR2 is ANQGSEA in the germline V gene. CDR3 sequence: CSDITPPHGTGPYEQYF. The CDR3 DNA follows: TGCAGCGACATCACCCCCCCTCATGGGACAGGGCCCTACGAGCAGTACTTC.

The chain combines TRBV29-1 with TRBJ2-1; unclear D gene. The CDR3 is 11 amino acids. Germline V gene data show CDR1 as SQVTM and CDR2 as ANQGSEA. The V end lost 3 bases, the J end lost 6 bases, and 6 bases lay between the germline ends. In DNA, the CDR3 is TGCAGCGTTGATACTACCAATGAGCAGTTCTTC. This translates into CSVDTTNEQFF.

The rearrangement uses TRBV29-1 and TRBJ2-1; TRBD1 aligns across 7 bases. Germline CDR1 is SQVTM and CDR2 is ANQGSEA. The CDR3 is made up of 15 amino acids. V lost 1 base, J lost 5 bases, and 8 bases stayed unmatched. The CDR3 DNA follows: TGCAGCGTTGAAGGAGGGGGCGCGCCCGACAATGAGCAGTTCTTC. Protein product: CSVEGGGAPDNEQFF.

The rearrangement links TRBV6-2 or TRBV6-3 to TRBJ1-2; D uncertain. Trimming stripped 0 bases from V and 6 bases from J, with 11 bases between. This CDR3 has 14 residues. Germline lookup yields CDR1 MNHEY and CDR2 SVGEGT. For the CDR3, the DNA is TGTGCCAGCAGTTACTCGGCTAACCCACATGGCTACACCTTC. Its protein is CASSYSANPHGYTF.

This clonotype came up many times. The V gene is TRBV28, the J gene TRBJ2-1; no definite D call. Trimming took off 4 bases at V and 5 bases at J, with 6 bases between the two ends. This CDR3 has 12 residues. Per germline, CDR1 MDHEN and CDR2 SYDVKM. For the CDR3, the DNA is TGTGCCAGCAGTTACACCGACAATGAGCAGTTCTTC. Its protein product is CASSYTDNEQFF.

The rearrangement joins TRBV10-3 to TRBJ2-6, with 15 bases matching TRBD2. The CDR3 extends over 18 amino acids. V was pared by 4 bases and J by 3 bases, with 4 bases of the junction left unmatched. The V gene's germline CDR1 is ENHRY and CDR2 SYGVKD. The CDR3 region is CAISAGLAGGFGANVLTF. The CDR3 nucleotides are TGTGCCATCAGTGCCGGACTAGCGGGAGGGTTTGGGGCCAACGTCCTGACTTTC.

This sequence joins TRBV27 and TRBJ2-1, with TRBD2 identical over 8 bases. With 6 bases clipped from V and 6 bases from J, the junction kept 7 bases outside the gene matches. The CDR3 has 14 residues. CDR1 MNHEY and CDR2 SMNVEV come from the germline V gene (reference sequence). The CDR3 reads CASSLSGTPNEQFF. The CDR3 DNA reads as TGTGCCAGCAGCCTTAGCGGGACTCCCAATGAGCAGTTCTTC.

This clonotype was counted ten times or more. The J gene is TRBJ1-1, the V gene TRBV4-2, with 9 bases matching TRBD1. The trim removed 7 bases at V and 4 bases at J, leaving 13 bases unmatched. The CDR3 runs to 16 residues. Germline CDR1 and CDR2: LGHNA and YNFKEQ. The CDR3 is CASNPETTGGVTEAFF. DNA of the CDR3: TGTGCCAGCAACCCAGAAACCACAGGGGGCGTCACTGAAGCTTTCTTT.